The clone carrying this T cell receptor beta chain was counted only a few times. What it binds is unknown. The sample comes from a study of beta chain features in type 1 diabetes. Study-level findings and limits: TCRB CDR3s from Type 1 diabetes patients were moderately but significantly shorter in all four CD4+ subsets. Insertions were fewer and deletions more numerous at VDJ junctions in type 1 diabetes patients. No resolution was reached here on whether HLA type influences TCRB rearrangement.

Expressed TCRB transcripts were sequenced, since all the RNA that had been isolated was reverse transcribed. Sequenced by immunoSEQ multiplex PCR; TCRdb stores in-frame clones only, minus some. The sample has about 650,000 clones, 9.5% to 15% seen once. Central memory, naive, regulatory and stem cell-like memory CD4+ cells were sorted by CD45RO/CCR7/CD25/CD127/CD95/CD27. Purities in excess of 95% were seen in all sorted populations. CDR1 and CDR2 from the germline V gene are SGHTA and FQGNSA. Deletions cut 3 bases from V and 3 bases from J, with 14 bases between. This CDR3 spans 15 amino acids. The sample comprised naive CD4+ T cells from blood. This TCR came from a man aged 30 to 39 with type 1 diabetes. The chain employs TRBV7-2 and TRBJ1-2; possible D gene TRBD1, 6 bases. CDR3 DNA sequence: TGTGCCAGCAGCTTGGATTCGGCAGGGGACTATGGCTACACCTTC. Encoded protein: CASSLDSAGDYGYTF. The whole variable domain, remainder taken from reference TRBV7-2 and TRBJ1-2, is GAGVSQSPSNKVTEKGKDVELRCDPISGHTALYWYRQSLGQGLEFLIYFQGNSAPDKSGLPSDRFSAERTGGSVSTLTIQRTQQEDSAVYLCASSLDSAGDYGYTFGSGTRLTVV.